These 17 T cell receptor beta chains were sequenced from one sample in a study of OX40 agonist ivuxolimab in advanced cancers. The library was obtained by the immunoSEQ multiplex PCR assay. What TCRdb holds here is the immuneACCESS table cut down to in-frame rearrangements. Part of the clones is not present; checked against another copy, under half of the missing clones reflect an unresolved V gene, and the others are unexplained. For this sample the table gives about 47,000 clones, of which under 90% were detected only once. The ten biggest clones cover roughly 25% of the sample. The specimen comprised CD4+ or CD8+ T cells sorted from blood, sampled in a trial of the OX40 agonist ivuxolimab. The source is an adult with an advanced solid tumor such as melanoma, head and neck, liver or kidney cancer.

In its sample, this clone was seen once. The CDR3 nucleotides are TGTGCCAGCAGTTTTGTAGCGGGACTGATCAATGAGCAGTTCTTC. It codes for CASSFVAGLINEQFF. The V and J genes are TRBV28 and TRBJ2-1, with TRBD2 matching 8 bases. J gave up 6 bases and V 3 bases, and 7 bases lay outside the gene matches. From germline, CDR1 is MDHEN and CDR2 SYDVKM. The CDR3 contains 15 residues.

By frequency in the sample, this clone is medium-sized. The rearrangement uses TRBV19 and TRBJ1-6, with D hard to call. The CDR3 has 13 residues. V shed 5 bases and J shed 9 bases, with 11 bases lying between them. The germline CDR1 and CDR2 sequences are LNHDA and SQIVND (reference sequence). CDR3 DNA: TGTGCCAGTAGTCTCGGGAATGGTTCACCCCTCCACTTT. Residues: CASSLGNGSPLHF.

This rearrangement joins TRBV27 to TRBJ2-3; tentatively, D is TRBD2 (5 bases). This CDR3 region has 16 residues. Trimming took 4 bases from V and 0 from J, leaving 14 bases between them. Germline V gene sequence: CDR1 MNHEY, CDR2 SMNVEV (reference sequence). The CDR3 DNA sequence: TGTGCCAGCAGTTCATACCTAAAGCGGAGCACAGATACGCAGTATTTT. Translation gives CASSSYLKRSTDTQYF.

This chain connects TRBV7-6 to TRBJ2-1; 10 bases match TRBD2. Per germline, CDR1 SGHVS and CDR2 FNYEAQ. J was trimmed by 7 bases and V by 6 bases; bases with no gene match: 12. CDR3 size: 16 residues. CDR3 sequence reads: CASSPFLSGGGNEQFF. In DNA, the CDR3 is TGTGCCAGCAGTCCATTTCTAAGCGGGGGGGGTAATGAGCAGTTCTTC.

This clone qualifies as medium-sized. The CDR3, as DNA: TGTGCCAGTAGACAGGGCCTTGAGCAGTTCTTC. Protein product: CASRQGLEQFF. The chain couples TRBV19 to TRBJ2-1; a weak D match, TRBD1 (6 bases). The CDR3 has 11 amino acids. The V gene's germline CDR1 is LNHDA and CDR2 SQIVND (reference sequence). V gave up 6 bases and J gave up 9 bases, with 9 bases separating them.

This clone was seen just once. The V and J genes are TRBV27 and TRBJ1-1; perhaps TRBD1 as D (5 bases). Germline loops: CDR1 MNHEY, CDR2 SMNVEV (reference sequence). V was trimmed by 10 bases and J by 7 bases, leaving 22 bases between them. This CDR3 has 14 residues. As DNA, the CDR3 is TGTGCCATCGGCGGCCAGGGTCCAGACGGTGAAGCTTTCTTT. Amino acids: CAIGGQGPDGEAFF.

This chain connects TRBV6-6 to TRBJ2-7; D ambiguous. Germline-derived CDR1 and CDR2 are MNHNY and SVGAGI (reference sequence). This CDR3 comprises 13 residues. V gave up 2 bases and J gave up 5 bases, with 10 bases separating them. The CDR3 sequence: CASSYLQNDEQYF. The CDR3 bases are TGTGCCAGCAGTTACCTCCAGAACGACGAGCAGTACTTC.

This clone has more than one count but fewer than ten. The chain recombines TRBV6-5 with TRBJ2-7; tentative D call: TRBD2 (5 bases). The germline V and J ends were trimmed by 5 bases and 6 bases, with 17 bases remaining between them. The CDR3 is 14 amino acids. Per germline, CDR1 MNHEY and CDR2 SVGAGI. The CDR3 is CASSEGWEMAEQYF. The CDR3, as DNA: TGTGCCAGCAGTGAAGGGTGGGAGATGGCCGAGCAGTACTTC.

The chain carries TRBV27 and TRBJ2-7; no clear D. Deletions cut 3 bases from V and 2 bases from J, with 14 bases between. The CDR3 runs 15 residues. CDR1 and CDR2 from the germline V gene are MNHEY and SMNVEV (reference sequence). In nucleotides, the CDR3 is TGTGCCAGCAGTTTCATAGGTAACCGCGCCTACGAGCAGTACTTC. Translating gives CASSFIGNRAYEQYF.

CDR3: CASSLASGPAYEQYF. The DNA of the CDR3 is TGTGCCAGCAGCTTAGCTAGCGGGCCAGCCTACGAGCAGTACTTC. The J gene is TRBJ2-7, the V gene TRBV11-3; 8 nucleotides line up with TRBD2. The CDR3 is 15 residues long. Germline V gene lookup returns CDR1 SGHNT and CDR2 YENEEA. V shed 1 base, J shed 2 bases, and the junction held 4 bases outside the gene matches. Complete variable domain (other parts from reference TRBV11-3 and TRBJ2-7): EAGVVQSPRYKIIEKKQPVAFWCNPISGHNTLYWYLQNLGQGPELLIRYENEEAVDDSQLPKDRFSAERLKGVDSTLKIQPAELGDSAVYLCASSLASGPAYEQYFGPGTRLTVT.

A few counts support this clone. This chain uses TRBV30 with TRBJ2-3, with D possibly being TRBD1 (6 bases). Germline CDR1 is GTSNPN and CDR2 is SVGIG (reference sequence). This CDR3 comprises 15 residues. Trimming removed 6 bases at V and 1 base at J, with 17 bases between. The CDR3 region is CACFSQGLRTDTQYF. CDR3 DNA sequence: TGTGCCTGTTTCTCTCAGGGGTTGCGCACAGATACGCAGTATTTT.

This chain links TRBV6-6 with TRBJ2-7; the D is unclear. Trimming took 6 bases from V and 0 from J, leaving 6 bases between them. The CDR3 length is 12 residues. Germline lookup yields CDR1 MNHNY and CDR2 SVGAGI (reference sequence). This chain's CDR3 is CASRAHSYEQYF. The DNA of the CDR3 is TGTGCCAGCAGGGCGCACTCCTACGAGCAGTACTTC.

The chain combines TRBV6-4 with TRBJ2-6; TRBD2 matches 7 bases. V shed 0 bases and J 0 bases; nucleotides not matched to a gene: 2. The CDR3 has 17 amino acids. Germline V gene sequence: CDR1 MRHNA, CDR2 SNTAGT. The CDR3 sequence is CASSDSTSTSGANVLTF. Here the CDR3 DNA reads TGTGCCAGCAGTGACTCGACTAGCACCTCTGGGGCCAACGTCCTGACTTTC.

The chain recombines TRBV5-1 with TRBJ1-1; D gene unclear. This CDR3 region has 14 residues. CDR1 is SGHRS and CDR2 is YFSETQ in the germline V gene. Trimming shortened V by 0 bases and J by 3 bases, and 9 bases separated the two germline ends. CDR3: CASSLAQGYTEAFF. The CDR3 bases are TGCGCCAGCAGCTTGGCGCAAGGGTACACTGAAGCTTTCTTT.

The V call is TRBV27, the J call TRBJ2-5; D is perhaps TRBD1 (6 bases). Trimming pared 6 bases from V and 3 bases from J, leaving 8 bases between. Germline V lookup: CDR1 MNHEY, CDR2 SMNVEV (reference sequence). This CDR3 region has 12 residues. CDR3 coding DNA: TGTGCCAGCAGCGGGACAAAAGAGACCCAGTACTTC. Translated: CASSGTKETQYF.

CDR3 region: CASVGRSSNQPQHF. The DNA for the CDR3 is TGTGCCAGTGTCGGCAGATCTAGCAATCAGCCCCAGCATTTT. The J gene is TRBJ1-5, the V gene TRBV19, with D unresolved. Trimming cost V 8 bases and J 0 bases, with 11 bases left between them. Germline CDR1 LNHDA, CDR2 SQIVND (reference sequence). This CDR3 is 14 amino acids long.

V is TRBV11-3 and J is TRBJ2-7, with D perhaps being TRBD1 or TRBD2 (5 bases each). Germline-derived CDR1 and CDR2 are SGHNT and YENEEA. The germline V and J ends were trimmed by 3 bases and 7 bases, with 10 bases remaining between them. CDR3 length equals 12 residues. The CDR3 reads CASSLGTGEQYF. The CDR3 nucleotides are TGTGCCAGCAGCTTGGGGACGGGGGAGCAGTACTTC.